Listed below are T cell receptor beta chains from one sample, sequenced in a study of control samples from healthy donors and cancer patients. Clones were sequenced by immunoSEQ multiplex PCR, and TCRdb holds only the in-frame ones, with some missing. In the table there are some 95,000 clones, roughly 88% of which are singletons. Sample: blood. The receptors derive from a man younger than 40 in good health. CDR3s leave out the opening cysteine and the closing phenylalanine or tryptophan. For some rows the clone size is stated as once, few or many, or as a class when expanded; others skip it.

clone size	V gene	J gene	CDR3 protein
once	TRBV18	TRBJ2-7	ASSPPYEQY
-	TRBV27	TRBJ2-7	ASSPRQGGLYEQY
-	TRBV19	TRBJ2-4	ASSMEGAKNIQY
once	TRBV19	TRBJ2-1	ASSMLGLVHYNEQF
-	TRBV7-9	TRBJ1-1	ASSPTGTEDEAF
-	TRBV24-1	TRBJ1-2	ATSGSGQDGYT
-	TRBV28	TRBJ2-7	ASSSSSAASSYEQY
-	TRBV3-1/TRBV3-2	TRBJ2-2	ASSPTGQGANTGELF
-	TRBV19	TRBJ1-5	ASSIGAEVDQPQH
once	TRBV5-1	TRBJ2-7	ASSRVGDRYEQY
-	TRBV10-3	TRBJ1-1	AISESPTGDMNTEAF
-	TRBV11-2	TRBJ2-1	ASSLELSGAYNEQF
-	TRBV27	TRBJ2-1	ASSLDRTAPSTYNEQF
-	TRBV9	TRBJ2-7	ASSVEAGATYEQY
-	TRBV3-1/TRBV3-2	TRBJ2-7	ASSRGLAGSGEQY
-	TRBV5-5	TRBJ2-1	ASSLGQGRNEQF